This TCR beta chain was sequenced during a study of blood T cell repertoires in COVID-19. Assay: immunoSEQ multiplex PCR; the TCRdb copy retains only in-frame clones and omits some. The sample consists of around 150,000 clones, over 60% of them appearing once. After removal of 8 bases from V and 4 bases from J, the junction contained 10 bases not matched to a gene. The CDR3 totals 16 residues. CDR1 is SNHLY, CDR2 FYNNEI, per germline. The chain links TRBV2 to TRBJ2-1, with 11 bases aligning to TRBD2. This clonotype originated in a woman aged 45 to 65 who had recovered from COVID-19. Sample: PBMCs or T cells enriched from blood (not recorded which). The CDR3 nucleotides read TGTGCCAGCTCCCGAAGGGGACTAGCGGCTTACAATGAGCAGTTCTTC. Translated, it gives CASSRRGLAAYNEQFF.